Sequencing of this TCR beta chain was carried out in a study of blood T cell repertoires in COVID-19. Across the study: COVID-19 samples from acute and convalescent phases originated in the United States, Italy and Spain.

Authors' processing steps: It was from reference gene primer amplification that nucleated cell counts were estimated. Clones were read by immunoSEQ multiplex PCR, and TCRdb kept only the in-frame ones, dropping some. V and J calls plus clone size are reproduced from that table; the DNA served to infer D and trimming. The sample comprises around 190,000 clones, approximately 89% of which are singletons, and 8.2% rests with the top ten. The germline gives CDR1 SEHNR, CDR2 FQNEAQ (reference sequence). Germline trimming cut 10 bases from V and 4 bases from J; bases unmatched to any gene: 12. CDR3 length: 14 residues.

The receptor was isolated from a woman in her sixties or seventies with acute or convalescent COVID-19. Material: peripheral blood. The chain joins TRBV7-9 to TRBJ2-7, with 8 nucleotides matching TRBD1. The CDR3 sequence: CATNMDRATYEQYF. The CDR3 nucleotides are TGTGCCACCAATATGGACAGGGCTACATACGAGCAGTACTTC.